This T cell receptor (beta chain) was recorded in a study of T cells in Graves' hyperthyroidism and ophthalmopathy. Study in general: Peripheral blood sampling occurred at initial diagnosis, before any treatment.

Trimming cost V 1 base and J 7 bases, with 13 bases left between them. This CDR3 comprises 14 residues. Germline CDR1 reads MDHEN; CDR2 reads SYDVKM. Fresh peripheral blood, 7.5 to 10 ml, was the source of the PBMCs. Study observations and caveats: With a median lead of around 6.7 months before onset, the model predicted ophthalmopathy.

A note on this clonotype: The antigen is unknown.

TCR beta CDR3 regions were amplified from RNA transcripts. Initially, a first-round RT-PCR of the TCR CDR3 employed the HTBI primer set. Each CDR3 protein gets one entry after TCRdb re-called the multiplex PCR reads with MiXCR. Altogether nearly 600,000 distinct CDR3 sequences are present, approximately 13% being singletons, with the ten largest covering approximately 5.7%. Sequencing used blood. This sequence originates from a woman in her twenties or thirties with Graves' hyperthyroidism that later progressed to Graves' ophthalmopathy. The rearrangement joins TRBV28 to TRBJ2-5; D is possibly TRBD1 (5 bases). CDR3: CASSLSQGLGTQYF. The DNA for the CDR3 is TGTGCCAGCAGTTTATCCCAGGGCTTGGGGACCCAGTACTTC.